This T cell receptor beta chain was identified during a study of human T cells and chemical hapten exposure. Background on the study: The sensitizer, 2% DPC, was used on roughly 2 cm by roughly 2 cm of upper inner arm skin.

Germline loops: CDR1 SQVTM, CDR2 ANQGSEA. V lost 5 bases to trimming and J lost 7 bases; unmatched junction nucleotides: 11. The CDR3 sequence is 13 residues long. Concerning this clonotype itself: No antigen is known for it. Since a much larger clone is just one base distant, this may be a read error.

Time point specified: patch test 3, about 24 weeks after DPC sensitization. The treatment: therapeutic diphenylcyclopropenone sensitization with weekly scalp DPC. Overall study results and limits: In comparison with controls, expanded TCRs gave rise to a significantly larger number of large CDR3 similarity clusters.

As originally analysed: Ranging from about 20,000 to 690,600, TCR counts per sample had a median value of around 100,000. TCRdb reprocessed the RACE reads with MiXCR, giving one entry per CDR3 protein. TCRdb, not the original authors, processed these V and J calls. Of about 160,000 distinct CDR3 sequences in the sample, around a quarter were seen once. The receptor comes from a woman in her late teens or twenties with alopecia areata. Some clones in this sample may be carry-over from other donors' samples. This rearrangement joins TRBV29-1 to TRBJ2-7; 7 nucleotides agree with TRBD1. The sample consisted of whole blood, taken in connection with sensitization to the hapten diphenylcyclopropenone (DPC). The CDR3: CSVRGPPDGEQYF. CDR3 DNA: TGCAGCGTTAGGGGGCCCCCAGATGGGGAGCAGTACTTC.